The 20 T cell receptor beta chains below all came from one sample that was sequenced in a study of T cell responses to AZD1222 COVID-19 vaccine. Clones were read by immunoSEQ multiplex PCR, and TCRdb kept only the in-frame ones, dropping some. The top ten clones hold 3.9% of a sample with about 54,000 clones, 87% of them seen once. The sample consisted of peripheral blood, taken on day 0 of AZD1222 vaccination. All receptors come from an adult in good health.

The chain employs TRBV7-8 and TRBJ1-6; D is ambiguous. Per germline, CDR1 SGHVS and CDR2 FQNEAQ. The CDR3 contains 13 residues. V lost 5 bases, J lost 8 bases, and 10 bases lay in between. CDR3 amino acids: CASSPRPDSPLHF. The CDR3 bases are TGTGCCAGCAGCCCCAGACCGGATTCACCCCTCCACTTT.

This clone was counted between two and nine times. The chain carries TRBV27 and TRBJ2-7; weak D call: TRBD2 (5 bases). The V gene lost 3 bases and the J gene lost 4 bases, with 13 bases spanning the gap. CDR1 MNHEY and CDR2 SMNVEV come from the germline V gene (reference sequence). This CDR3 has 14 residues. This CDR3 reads CASSLALGGYEQYF. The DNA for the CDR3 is TGTGCCAGCAGTTTGGCCTTAGGAGGTTACGAGCAGTACTTC.

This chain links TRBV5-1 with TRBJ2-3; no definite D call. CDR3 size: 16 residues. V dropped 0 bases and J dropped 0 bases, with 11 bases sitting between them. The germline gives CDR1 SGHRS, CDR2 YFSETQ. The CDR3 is CASSLGAASSTDTQYF. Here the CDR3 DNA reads TGCGCCAGCAGCTTGGGGGCAGCCTCTAGCACAGATACGCAGTATTTT.

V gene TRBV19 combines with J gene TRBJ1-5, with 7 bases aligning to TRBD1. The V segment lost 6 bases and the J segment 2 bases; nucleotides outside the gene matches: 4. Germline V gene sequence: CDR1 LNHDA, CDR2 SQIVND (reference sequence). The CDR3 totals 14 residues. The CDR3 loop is CASRTTGGNQPQHF. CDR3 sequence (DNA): TGTGCCAGTAGAACTACAGGGGGCAATCAGCCCCAGCATTTT.

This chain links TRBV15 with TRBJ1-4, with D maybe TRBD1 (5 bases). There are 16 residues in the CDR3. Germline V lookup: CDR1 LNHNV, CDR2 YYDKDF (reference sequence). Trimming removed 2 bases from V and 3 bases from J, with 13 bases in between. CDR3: CATSRFGGTSNEKLFF. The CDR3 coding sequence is TGTGCCACCAGCAGATTTGGGGGGACTTCTAATGAAAAACTGTTTTTT.

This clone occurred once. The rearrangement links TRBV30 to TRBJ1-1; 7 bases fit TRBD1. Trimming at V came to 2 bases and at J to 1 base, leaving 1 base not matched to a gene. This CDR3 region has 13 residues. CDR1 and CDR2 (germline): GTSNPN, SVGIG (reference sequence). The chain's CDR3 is CAWSRTGNTEAFF. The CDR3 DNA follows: TGTGCCTGGAGTCGGACAGGGAACACTGAAGCTTTCTTT.

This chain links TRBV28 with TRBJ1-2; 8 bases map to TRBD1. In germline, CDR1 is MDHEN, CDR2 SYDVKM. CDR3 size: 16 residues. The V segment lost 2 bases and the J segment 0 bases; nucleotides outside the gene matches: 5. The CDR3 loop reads CASSLRTGRANYGYTF. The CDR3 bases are TGTGCCAGCAGTTTAAGGACAGGGAGAGCTAACTATGGCTACACCTTC.

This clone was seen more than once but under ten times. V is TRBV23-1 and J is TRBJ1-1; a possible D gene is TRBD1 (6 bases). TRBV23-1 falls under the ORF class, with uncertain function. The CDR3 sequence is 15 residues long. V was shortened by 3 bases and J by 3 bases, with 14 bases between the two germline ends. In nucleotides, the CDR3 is TGCGCCAGCAGTCACGGAACAGGGAGGCACACTGAAGCTTTCTTT. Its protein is CASSHGTGRHTEAFF.

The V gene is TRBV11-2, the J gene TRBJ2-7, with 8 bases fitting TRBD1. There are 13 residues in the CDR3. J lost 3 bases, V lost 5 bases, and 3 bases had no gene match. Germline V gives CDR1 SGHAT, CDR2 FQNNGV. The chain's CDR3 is CASSQQGGYEQYF. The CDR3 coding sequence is TGTGCCAGCAGCCAACAGGGGGGCTACGAGCAGTACTTC.

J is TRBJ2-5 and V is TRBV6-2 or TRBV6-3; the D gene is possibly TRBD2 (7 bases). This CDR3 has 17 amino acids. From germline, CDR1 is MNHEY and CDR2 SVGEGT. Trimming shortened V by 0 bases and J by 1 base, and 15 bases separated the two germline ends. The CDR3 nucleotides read TGTGCCAGCAGTTACTCTTGGAGGGGGGGCCCCCAAGAGACCCAGTACTTC. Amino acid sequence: CASSYSWRGGPQETQYF.

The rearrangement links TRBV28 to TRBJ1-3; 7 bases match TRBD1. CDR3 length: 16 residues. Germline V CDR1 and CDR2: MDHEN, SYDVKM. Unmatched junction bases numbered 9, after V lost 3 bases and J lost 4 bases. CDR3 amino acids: CASSLGQYKTGNTIYF. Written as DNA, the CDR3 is TGTGCCAGCAGTTTGGGACAGTATAAAACCGGAAACACCATATATTTT.

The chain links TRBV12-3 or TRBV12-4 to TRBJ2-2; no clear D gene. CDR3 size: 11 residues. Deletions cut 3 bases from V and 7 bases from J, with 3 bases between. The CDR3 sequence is CASSFYGELFF. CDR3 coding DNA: TGTGCCAGCAGTTTTTACGGGGAGCTGTTTTTT.

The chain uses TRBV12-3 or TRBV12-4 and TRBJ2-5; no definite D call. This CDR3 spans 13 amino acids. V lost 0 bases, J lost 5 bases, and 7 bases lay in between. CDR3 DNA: TGTGCCAGCAGTTTAGCCCGTTTCGAGACCCAGTACTTC. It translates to CASSLARFETQYF.

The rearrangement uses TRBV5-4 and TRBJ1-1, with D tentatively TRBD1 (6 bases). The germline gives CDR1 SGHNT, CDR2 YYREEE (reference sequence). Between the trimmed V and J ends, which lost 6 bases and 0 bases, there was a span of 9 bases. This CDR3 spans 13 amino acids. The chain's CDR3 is CASTGTLNTEAFF. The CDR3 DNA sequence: TGTGCCAGCACCGGGACACTGAACACTGAAGCTTTCTTT.

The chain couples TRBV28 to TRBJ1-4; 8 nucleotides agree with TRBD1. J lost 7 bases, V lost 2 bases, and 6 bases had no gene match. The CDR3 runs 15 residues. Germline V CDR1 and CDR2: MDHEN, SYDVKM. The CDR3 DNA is TGTGCCAGCAGTTTACGGACAGGGAATGGTGAAAAACTGTTTTTT. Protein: CASSLRTGNGEKLFF.

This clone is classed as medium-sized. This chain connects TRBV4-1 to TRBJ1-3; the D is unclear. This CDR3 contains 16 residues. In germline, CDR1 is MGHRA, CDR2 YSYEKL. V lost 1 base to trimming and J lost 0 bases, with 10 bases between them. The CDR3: CASSQGQPSSGNTIYF. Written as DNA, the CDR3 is TGCGCCAGCAGCCAAGGGCAGCCATCCTCTGGAAACACCATATATTTT.

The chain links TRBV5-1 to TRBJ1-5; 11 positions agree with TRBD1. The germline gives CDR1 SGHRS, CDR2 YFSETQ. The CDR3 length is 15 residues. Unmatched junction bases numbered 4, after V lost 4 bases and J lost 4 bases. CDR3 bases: TGCGCCAGCAGCCAAGGACAGGGGGCGAATCAGCCCCAGCATTTT. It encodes CASSQGQGANQPQHF.

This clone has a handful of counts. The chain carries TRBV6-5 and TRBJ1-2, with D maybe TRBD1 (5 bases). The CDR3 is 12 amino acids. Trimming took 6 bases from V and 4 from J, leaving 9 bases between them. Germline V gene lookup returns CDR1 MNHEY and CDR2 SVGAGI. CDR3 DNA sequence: TGTGCCAGCAGACGGGGGGGCTATGGCTACACCTTC. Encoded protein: CASRRGGYGYTF.

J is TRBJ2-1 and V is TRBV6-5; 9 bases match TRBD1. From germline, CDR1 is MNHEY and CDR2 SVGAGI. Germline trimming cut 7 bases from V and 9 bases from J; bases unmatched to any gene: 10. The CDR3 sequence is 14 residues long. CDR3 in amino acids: CASNLRDRVVEQFF. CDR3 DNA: TGTGCCAGCAACCTACGGGACAGGGTTGTTGAGCAGTTCTTC.

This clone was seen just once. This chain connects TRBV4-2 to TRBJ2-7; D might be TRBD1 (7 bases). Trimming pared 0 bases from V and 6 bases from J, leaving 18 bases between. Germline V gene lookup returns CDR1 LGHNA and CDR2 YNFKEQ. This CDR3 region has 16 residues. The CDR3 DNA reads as TGTGCCAGCAGCCAAGATCTGGAGGGGGCATCTCGCGAGCAGTACTTC. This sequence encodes CASSQDLEGASREQYF.